This is a list of T cell receptor beta chains from one sample in a study of blood T cell repertoires in COVID-19. Clones were sequenced by immunoSEQ multiplex PCR, and TCRdb holds only the in-frame ones, with some missing. The sample has 130,000 to 150,000 clones, less than 90% seen once. The material sequenced was PBMCs or T cells enriched from blood (not recorded which). These receptors originate from a woman between 50 and 59 years old who had been exposed to COVID-19. The CDR3 runs from the conserved cysteine through the conserved F or W. A D gene is named only where the DNA matches it firmly. Some rows mark clone size as missing; the rest say once, few, many or name a class of expanded clone.

TRBV12-3/TRBV12-4	-	TRBJ2-7	-	CASSRNYEQYF	TGTGCCAGCAGCCGTAACTACGAGCAGTACTTC
TRBV2	-	TRBJ2-7	TRBD1	CASRWTGSYEQYF	TGTGCCAGCAGATGGACAGGGTCCTACGAGCAGTACTTC
TRBV5-8	-	TRBJ2-7	-	CASSLGAGPSYEQYF	TGTGCCAGCAGCTTAGGTGCGGGTCCTTCCTACGAGCAGTACTTC
TRBV6-5	-	TRBJ2-2	-	CASETNTGELFF	TGTGCATCGGAGACGAACACCGGGGAGCTGTTTTTT
TRBV25-1	-	TRBJ2-5	-	CASKQGNQETQYF	TGTGCCAGCAAACAGGGAAACCAAGAGACCCAGTACTTC
TRBV2	-	TRBJ1-2	-	CASSVDRTNYGYTF	TGTGCCAGCAGCGTAGACAGGACTAACTATGGCTACACCTTC
TRBV7-2	-	TRBJ2-7	TRBD1	CASSPTGGSSYEQYF	TGTGCCAGCAGCCCAACAGGGGGGAGCTCCTACGAGCAGTACTTC
TRBV7-2	-	TRBJ2-7	TRBD2	CATRRTSGSYEQYF	TGTGCCACCCGAAGGACTAGCGGCTCCTACGAGCAGTACTTC
TRBV7-2	-	TRBJ2-7	TRBD2	CASSPSGRTYEQYF	TGTGCCAGCAGCCCAAGCGGGAGGACCTACGAGCAGTACTTC
TRBV21-1	-	TRBJ1-3	-	CASSKEPADNSGNTIYF	TGTGCCAGCAGCAAAGAGCCCGCAGACAACTCTGGAAACACCATATATTTT
TRBV5-1	once	TRBJ1-3	TRBD1	CASSLGQGTGNTIYF	TGCGCCAGCAGCTTGGGACAGGGTACTGGAAACACCATATATTTT
TRBV7-8	many	TRBJ2-1	-	CASRAGTVYNEQFF	TGTGCCAGCAGGGCGGGGACAGTATACAATGAGCAGTTCTTC
TRBV9	-	TRBJ1-4	-	CASSVDLGLNEKLFF	TGTGCCAGCAGCGTAGATCTGGGCCTTAATGAAAAACTGTTTTTT
TRBV19	-	TRBJ1-1	-	CASSIHGESEAFF	TGTGCCAGTAGTATCCACGGGGAATCTGAAGCTTTCTTT
TRBV27	-	TRBJ1-5	TRBD1	CASSPQGTVYSNQPQHF	TGTGCCAGCAGTCCCCAAGGGACAGTCTATAGCAATCAGCCCCAGCATTTT
TRBV5-5	-	TRBJ1-5	TRBD1	CASSGMDRVGQPQHF	TGTGCCAGCAGCGGGATGGACAGGGTCGGTCAGCCCCAGCATTTT
TRBV27	few	TRBJ2-1	-	CASSLSILIRGTEQFF	TGTGCCAGCAGTTTATCGATTTTGATTAGAGGAACTGAGCAGTTCTTC
TRBV3-1/TRBV3-2	-	TRBJ1-3	-	CASSLTQGRGNTIYF	TGTGCCAGCAGCCTAACGCAGGGAAGGGGAAACACCATATATTTT
TRBV19	-	TRBJ2-7	TRBD1	CASSIPGTAYEQYF	TGTGCCAGTAGTATTCCCGGGACAGCCTACGAGCAGTACTTC
TRBV5-6	few	TRBJ1-1	-	CASRPPGGFKAFF	TGTGCCAGCAGACCCCCGGGGGGCTTTAAAGCTTTCTTT
TRBV14	-	TRBJ2-7	TRBD2	CASRPSGGAYEQYF	TGTGCCAGCAGACCTAGCGGGGGGGCCTACGAGCAGTACTTC
TRBV29-1	-	TRBJ1-2	TRBD1	CSVRVTGYGYTF	TGCAGCGTCCGAGTGACAGGGTATGGCTACACCTTC
TRBV10-2	-	TRBJ2-7	-	CASSESVYPRRKYF	TGCGCCAGCAGTGAGTCGGTATATCCGCGGCGGAAGTACTTC
TRBV19	few	TRBJ2-2	-	CASSISWNTGELFF	TGTGCCAGTAGTATATCATGGAACACCGGGGAGCTGTTTTTT
TRBV5-1	once	TRBJ1-5	TRBD1	CASSVGQGDQPQHF	TGCGCCAGCAGCGTAGGACAGGGGGATCAGCCCCAGCATTTT
TRBV6-6	few	TRBJ1-2	-	CASSYRQNYGYTF	TGTGCCAGCAGTTACCGACAGAACTATGGCTACACCTTC
TRBV6-5	-	TRBJ1-2	TRBD1	CASSYSSFSQGHGYTF	TGTGCCAGCAGTTACTCGAGTTTTTCACAGGGGCATGGCTACACCTTC
TRBV7-6	few	TRBJ1-1	-	CASVTGTMNTEAFF	TGTGCCAGCGTCACAGGGACCATGAACACTGAAGCTTTCTTT